The present T cell receptor beta chain was sequenced within a study of cytotoxic CD8 clonotypes in ibrutinib-treated CLL. Overall study results and limits: Against age-matched healthy donors, baseline clonality ran higher and tracked circulating CD8+ T-cell counts. Rare overall, public clonotypes shrank or held steady under therapy. Sampling schedules were unmatched across sustained-remission and progressing patients.

Germline V gene data show CDR1 as SGHAT and CDR2 as FQNNGV. The CDR3 runs to 15 residues. Trimming shortened V by 5 bases and J by 0 bases, and 14 bases separated the two germline ends. This clone was detected a few times. Its antigen is not known. Some clones are missing from TCRdb's copy, which holds only in-frame ones; the method was immunoSEQ multiplex PCR. The profile covers some 120,000 clones, with 84% appearing a single time and around 3% taken by the ten largest. The sequence was obtained from a human donor with chronic lymphocytic leukemia. Material: PBMCs, obtained after 24 months of ibrutinib treatment. The genes are TRBV11-2 and TRBJ2-7, with D uncertain. The CDR3, as DNA: TGTGCCAGCAGCCCCCTGACGGTGAGCTCCTACGAGCAGTACTTC. Translating gives CASSPLTVSSYEQYF. Full variable domain (rest looked up from reference TRBV11-2 and TRBJ2-7): EAGVAQSPRYKIIEKRQSVAFWCNPISGHATLYWYQQILGQGPKLLIQFQNNGVVDDSQLPKDRFSAERLKGVDSTLKIQPAKLEDSAVYLCASSPLTVSSYEQYFGPGTRLTVT.